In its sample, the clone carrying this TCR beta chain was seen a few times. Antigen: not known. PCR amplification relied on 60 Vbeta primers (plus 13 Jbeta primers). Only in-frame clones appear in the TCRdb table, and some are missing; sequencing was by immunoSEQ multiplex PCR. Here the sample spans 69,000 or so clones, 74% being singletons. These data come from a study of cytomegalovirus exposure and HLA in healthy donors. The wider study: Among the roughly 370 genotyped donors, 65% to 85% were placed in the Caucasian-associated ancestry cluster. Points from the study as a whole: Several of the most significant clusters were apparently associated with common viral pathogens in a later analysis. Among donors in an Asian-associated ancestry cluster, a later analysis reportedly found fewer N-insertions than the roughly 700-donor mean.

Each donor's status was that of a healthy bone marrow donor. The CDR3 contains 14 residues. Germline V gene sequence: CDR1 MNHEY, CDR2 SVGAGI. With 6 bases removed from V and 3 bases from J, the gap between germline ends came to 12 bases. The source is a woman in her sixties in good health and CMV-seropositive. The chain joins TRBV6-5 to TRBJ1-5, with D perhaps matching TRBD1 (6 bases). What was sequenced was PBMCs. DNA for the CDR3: TGTGCCAGCAGCCGAGGACAGCCCAATCAGCCCCAGCATTTT. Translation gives CASSRGQPNQPQHF.